Below are 6 T cell receptor beta chains sequenced from a single sample in a study of T cell responses to AZD1222 COVID-19 vaccine. Profiled with immunoSEQ multiplex PCR; TCRdb holds only in-frame clones, not every one. The repertoire includes some 91,000 clones, approximately 94% of them detected once, and roughly 13% sits in the top ten. The sequences come from peripheral blood, collected on day 0 of AZD1222 vaccination. These receptors originate from an adult in good health.

The rearrangement joins TRBV4-1 to TRBJ1-5; the D gene is possibly TRBD1 (6 bases). This CDR3 region has 16 residues. The V end lost 1 base, the J end lost 3 bases, and 13 bases lay between the germline ends. The germline gives CDR1 MGHRA, CDR2 YSYEKL. CDR3 DNA: TGCGCCAGCAGCCAAGCAACAGGGAAAGCCAATCAGCCCCAGCATTTT. Its translation is CASSQATGKANQPQHF.

This clone was observed once. The rearrangement links TRBV4-1 to TRBJ1-5; a possible D gene is TRBD1 (5 bases). CDR3 length equals 15 residues. CDR1 is MGHRA and CDR2 is YSYEKL in the germline V gene. With 4 bases removed from V and 6 bases from J, the gap between germline ends came to 16 bases. CDR3 bases: TGCGCCAGCAGCCCCCGGGACCAAATAAGTCAGCCCCAGCATTTT. It specifies CASSPRDQISQPQHF.

The chain couples TRBV6-2 or TRBV6-3 to TRBJ1-2; D gene uncertain. This CDR3 has 13 residues. Germline V lookup: CDR1 MNHEY, CDR2 SVGEGT. V was clipped by 2 bases and J by 2 bases, with 6 bases between them. The CDR3 protein is CASSYEMNYGYTF. CDR3 nucleotides: TGTGCCAGCAGTTACGAGATGAACTATGGCTACACCTTC.

The chain carries TRBV6-2 or TRBV6-3 and TRBJ2-7; TRBD2 aligns across 11 bases. V was clipped by 2 bases and J by 4 bases; unmatched bases: 7. Germline CDR1 and CDR2: MNHEY and SVGEGT. The CDR3 totals 16 residues. CDR3 residues: CASSYGTSGAKYEQYF. CDR3 DNA: TGTGCCAGCAGTTACGGGACTAGCGGAGCAAAGTACGAGCAGTACTTC.

CDR3: CSVDSPPGGPYEQYF. The DNA for the CDR3 is TGCAGCGTTGACTCCCCACCCGGGGGCCCCTACGAGCAGTACTTC. This chain joins TRBV29-1 and TRBJ2-7; D tentatively fits TRBD1 or TRBD2 (6 bases each). V dropped 3 bases and J dropped 2 bases, with 17 bases sitting between them. From germline, CDR1 is SQVTM and CDR2 ANQGSEA. This CDR3 spans 15 amino acids.

This chain links TRBV9 with TRBJ2-3; 10 nucleotides match TRBD2. CDR1 is SGDLS, CDR2 YYNGEE, per germline. The V and J ends lost 3 bases and 5 bases, in that order; junction bases with no gene match: 6. The length of the CDR3 is 15 residues. The CDR3 DNA reads TGTGCCAGCAGCGCAGGGGTAGCGGGAGGAGATACGCAGTATTTT. This encodes CASSAGVAGGDTQYF.